The 19 T cell receptor beta chains presented below share a single source sample, sequenced in a study of T-cell memory formation after mild COVID-19. One entry per CDR3 protein results from TCRdb running MiXCR on the 5' RACE reads. The table lists about 250,000 distinct CDR3 sequences, roughly 15% of them singletons. The specimen was PBMCs or a T cell subset sorted from them (not recorded which). These receptors all come from a man between 18 and 35 years old who had mild COVID-19 (a few samples of this study predate the infection). Cell type and time point are not known.

This clonotype was recorded a few times. One junction end does not reproduce the germline sequence, and a read error may be involved. The chain carries TRBV7-7 and TRBJ2-3; 7 positions agree with TRBD2. The CDR3 sequence is 16 residues long. The germline V gene encodes CDR1 SSHAT and CDR2 FNYEAQ (reference sequence). The CDR3 DNA follows: TGTGCTAGCAGCTTAGTTTCGGGGGGTGCCACAGATACGCAGTATTTT. It encodes CASSLVSGGATDTQYF.

This clonotype was recorded a few times. The V and J genes are TRBV6-5 and TRBJ1-3, with D maybe TRBD1 (6 bases). The CDR3 has 16 residues. Germline assignment: CDR1 MNHEY and CDR2 SVGAGI. Trimming took 0 bases from V and 1 from J, leaving 10 bases between them. The chain's CDR3 is CASSYSGGGSGNTIYF. DNA of the CDR3: TGTGCCAGCAGTTACTCGGGAGGGGGGTCTGGAAACACCATATATTTT.

There are a few counts of this clonotype. This chain uses TRBV4-3 with TRBJ1-4; no definite D call. V was cut by 0 bases and J by 14 bases, with 13 bases left in between. Germline V gene sequence: CDR1 LGHNA, CDR2 YSLEER. This CDR3 comprises 13 residues. Written as DNA, the CDR3 is TGCGCCAGCAGCCAAGACTCCGGTCGGGTTCTGTTTTTT. It yields the protein CASSQDSGRVLFF.

This clonotype was counted a few times. The J gene is TRBJ1-5, the V gene TRBV12-3 or TRBV12-4, with D uncertain. Trimming removed 6 bases at V and 2 bases at J, with 8 bases between. CDR3 length equals 13 residues. CDR3 amino acids: CASSSVGNQPQHF. The CDR3 DNA reads TGTGCCAGCAGCTCGGTCGGCAATCAGCCCCAGCATTTT.

The chain carries TRBV24-1 and TRBJ2-5, with no clear D. Looked up from germline, CDR1 is KGHDR and CDR2 is SFDVKD. This CDR3 is 13 amino acids long. The germline V and J ends were trimmed by 5 bases and 3 bases, with 9 bases remaining between them. The CDR3 protein is CATSGRQEETQYF. CDR3 nucleotides: TGTGCCACCAGTGGTCGGCAGGAAGAGACCCAGTACTTC.

The rearrangement links TRBV2 to TRBJ2-7; TRBD1 matches at 7 bases. The CDR3 covers 12 residues. With V trimmed by 2 bases and J by 8 bases, 3 bases remained unmatched. Looked up from germline, CDR1 is SNHLY and CDR2 is FYNNEI. CDR3 sequence (DNA): TGTGCCAGCAGTGAAAGACAGGGCAAGCAGTACGTC. It specifies CASSERQGKQYV.

This clonotype was recorded a few times. For the CDR3, the DNA is TGTGCCAGCAGTTCCTGGGGGGGGCCCACAGATACGCAGTATTTT. This translates into CASSSWGGPTDTQYF. The rearrangement joins TRBV12-3 or TRBV12-4 to TRBJ2-3; weak D call: TRBD2 (7 bases). V gave up 4 bases and J gave up 2 bases, with 13 bases separating them. The CDR3 length is 15 residues.

The CDR3 region has the DNA TGTGCCAGCAGTAATAGCGGGGGAGTCACCGGGGAGCTGTTTTTT. This translates into CASSNSGGVTGELFF. The chain joins TRBV28 to TRBJ2-2; TRBD2 matches 9 bases. Germline CDR1 and CDR2: MDHEN and SYDVKM. The length of the CDR3 is 15 residues. V dropped 5 bases and J dropped 4; count of bases not matched to a gene: 5.

The chain couples TRBV10-3 to TRBJ1-2; 7 bases are a match to TRBD1. The ends lost 2 bases at V and 3 bases at J; junction bases unmatched: 3. Looked up from germline, CDR1 is ENHRY and CDR2 is SYGVKD. The CDR3 contains 14 residues. CDR3 residues: CAISERDSDYGYTF. The CDR3 nucleotides read TGTGCCATCAGTGAGAGGGACAGTGACTATGGCTACACCTTC.

This clonotype was seen many times. The V gene is TRBV5-1, the J gene TRBJ1-6; D might be TRBD1 (6 bases). CDR3 length: 13 residues. V was trimmed by 4 bases and J by 5 bases, leaving 7 bases between them. Germline loops: CDR1 SGHRS, CDR2 YFSETQ. The CDR3 loop is CASSDRNNSPLHF. CDR3 in DNA: TGCGCCAGCAGCGACAGGAATAATTCACCCCTCCACTTT. Filled out from reference TRBV5-1 and TRBJ1-6, the complete variable domain reads KAGVTQTPRYLIKTRGQQVTLSCSPISGHRSVSWYQQTPGQGLQFLFEYFSETQRNKGNFPGRFSGRQFSNSRSEMNVSTLELGDSALYLCASSDRNNSPLHFGNGTRLTVT.

This chain connects TRBV7-3 to TRBJ2-1; either TRBD1 or TRBD2 may fit D (5 bases each). V lost 4 bases and J lost 10, with 11 bases in between. The CDR3 covers 12 residues. Germline-derived CDR1 and CDR2 are SGHTA and FQGTGA. This CDR3 reads CASSYNGGEQFF. The CDR3 DNA follows: TGTGCCAGCAGCTACAATGGGGGAGAGCAGTTCTTC.

This clonotype was counted a few times. The gene calls are TRBV28 and TRBJ2-3; TRBD2 matches 12 bases. J lost 7 bases, V lost 5 bases, and 7 bases had no gene match. Germline V CDR1 and CDR2: MDHEN, SYDVKM. This CDR3 contains 15 residues. CDR3 loop: CASSTPTSGGYTQYF. The CDR3, as DNA: TGTGCCAGCAGTACTCCGACTAGCGGGGGATATACGCAGTATTTT.

The rearrangement joins TRBV5-4 to TRBJ2-4, with a tentative D call TRBD1 (6 bases). This CDR3 is built from 15 residues. Germline V gene data show CDR1 as SGHNT and CDR2 as YYREEE (reference sequence). V dropped 4 bases and J dropped 8 bases, with 19 bases sitting between them. As DNA, the CDR3 is TGTGCCAGCAGCGATCGCTCCGGGACATTTGACATTCAGTACTTC. Amino acids: CASSDRSGTFDIQYF.

Only a few counts were recorded for this clonotype. The CDR3 coding sequence is TGTGCCAGCTCATCGGCCAACTCTGGAAACACCATATATTTT. Amino acid sequence: CASSSANSGNTIYF. This chain joins TRBV18 and TRBJ1-3; D remains unclear. Germline CDR1 and CDR2: KGHSH and LQKENI. V was pared by 5 bases and J by 0 bases, with 8 bases between. This CDR3 has 14 residues.

CDR3 amino acids: CASSSAGGSSYNEQFF. In DNA, the CDR3 is TGCGCCAGCAGCTCCGCGGGCGGGAGCTCCTACAATGAGCAGTTCTTC. The chain joins TRBV5-1 to TRBJ2-1; 7 nucleotides line up with TRBD2. The CDR3 length is 16 residues. Per the germline V gene, CDR1 is SGHRS and CDR2 is YFSETQ. The V segment lost 3 bases and the J segment 0 bases; nucleotides outside the gene matches: 6.

The chain recombines TRBV5-1 with TRBJ2-1, with 8 positions matching TRBD2. The CDR3 consists of 14 residues. The V and J ends lost 4 bases and 5 bases, in that order; junction bases with no gene match: 5. Germline assignment: CDR1 SGHRS and CDR2 YFSETQ. The chain's CDR3 is CASSRGLVNNEQFF. In DNA form, the CDR3 reads TGCGCCAGCAGCCGGGGACTAGTGAACAATGAGCAGTTCTTC.

This clonotype has a count of ten or more. The chain links TRBV12-3 or TRBV12-4 to TRBJ2-5; 8 positions agree with TRBD2. This CDR3 comprises 15 residues. V dropped 6 bases and J dropped 5; count of bases not matched to a gene: 11. DNA for the CDR3: TGTGCCAGCAGATCCCACGGGGGGGTTCGGGAGACCCAGTACTTC. This encodes CASRSHGGVRETQYF.

This clonotype was seen a few times. V usage is TRBV7-3 and J usage is TRBJ2-3, with TRBD2 identical over 14 bases. The CDR3 totals 17 residues. Germline V gives CDR1 SGHTA, CDR2 FQGTGA. Trimming at V came to 3 bases and at J to 2 bases, leaving 4 bases not matched to a gene. The chain's CDR3 is CASSLTSGGAITDTQYF. The CDR3, as DNA: TGTGCCAGCAGCTTGACTAGCGGGGGGGCAATCACAGATACGCAGTATTTT.

V gene TRBV12-3 or TRBV12-4 combines with J gene TRBJ2-1, with TRBD2 matching 7 bases. V lost 6 bases, J lost 6 bases, and 8 bases stayed unmatched. The CDR3 sequence is 14 residues long. The CDR3 DNA follows: TGTGCCAGCAGCCGATCCCGGGGGGTCAATGAGCAGTTCTTC. This codes for CASSRSRGVNEQFF.